A selection of T cell receptor beta chains follows, all from one sample in a study of OX40 agonist ivuxolimab in advanced cancers. TCRdb's table, derived via immunoSEQ multiplex PCR, lists solely in-frame clones and lacks some. This table has tens of thousands of clones, 86% appearing once. The source material was CD4+ or CD8+ T cells sorted from blood, sampled in a trial of the OX40 agonist ivuxolimab. These receptors all stem from an adult with an advanced solid tumor such as melanoma, head and neck, liver or kidney cancer. Both conserved end residues are part of each CDR3. A D gene is named only where the DNA matches it firmly. Size tells how often a clone was seen (once, few, many) or the class of an expanded clone, and some rows leave it out.

d_call: TRBD1
v_call: TRBV7-6
clone_size: -
j_call: TRBJ2-7
cdr3_nt: TGTGCCAGCAGCTCCAATCCCGGGACAGGCTCCTACGAGCAGTACTTC
cdr3_aa: CASSSNPGTGSYEQYF

d_call: -
v_call: TRBV30
clone_size: -
j_call: TRBJ1-1
cdr3_nt: TGTGCCTGGAGTGTAATTCAAGTAGGGCCCACTGAAGCTTTCTTT
cdr3_aa: CAWSVIQVGPTEAFF

d_call: -
v_call: TRBV18
clone_size: -
j_call: TRBJ1-1
cdr3_nt: TGTGCCAGCTCACCACCGGGGAGAGTAGTAGGCGCGACTGAAGCTTTCTTT
cdr3_aa: CASSPPGRVVGATEAFF

d_call: -
v_call: TRBV7-2
clone_size: -
j_call: TRBJ1-2
cdr3_nt: TGTGCCAGCAGCTCCCAATGGGGGGGCCATGGCTACACCTTC
cdr3_aa: CASSSQWGGHGYTF

d_call: TRBD1
v_call: TRBV7-8
clone_size: -
j_call: TRBJ2-6
cdr3_nt: TGTGCCAGCAGCTTAAGGGCTCTACAGGGGGCAAGTGGGGCCAACGTCCTGACTTTC
cdr3_aa: CASSLRALQGASGANVLTF

d_call: TRBD1
v_call: TRBV19
clone_size: -
j_call: TRBJ1-6
cdr3_nt: TGTGCCAGTAGGGACAGGGGATCGGATTCACCCCTCCACTTT
cdr3_aa: CASRDRGSDSPLHF

d_call: TRBD1
v_call: TRBV6-1
clone_size: -
j_call: TRBJ2-5
cdr3_nt: TGTGCCAGCAGTGGTACGACAGGGAGAGAGACCCAGTACTTC
cdr3_aa: CASSGTTGRETQYF

d_call: TRBD2
v_call: TRBV11-2
clone_size: -
j_call: TRBJ2-3
cdr3_nt: TGTGCCAGCAGCGTAGTTAGCGGGTTCACAGATACGCAGTATTTT
cdr3_aa: CASSVVSGFTDTQYF

d_call: TRBD1
v_call: TRBV7-3
clone_size: -
j_call: TRBJ2-5
cdr3_nt: TGTGCCAGCAGCTTAACCGGGACAGGGGGCCGAGAGACCCAGTACTTC
cdr3_aa: CASSLTGTGGRETQYF

d_call: -
v_call: TRBV19
clone_size: -
j_call: TRBJ1-4
cdr3_nt: TGTGCCAGTAGTTCTTTCGGGTTGGCGAAAGATGAAAAACTGTTTTTT
cdr3_aa: CASSSFGLAKDEKLFF

d_call: TRBD1
v_call: TRBV10-3
clone_size: few
j_call: TRBJ2-3
cdr3_nt: TGTGCCATCGGGGGACAGGGGGCAGATACGCAGTATTTT
cdr3_aa: CAIGGQGADTQYF

d_call: TRBD1
v_call: TRBV5-6
clone_size: -
j_call: TRBJ1-1
cdr3_nt: TGTGCCAGCAGGCAAAGGGACAGGGTCGGCACTGAAGCTTTCTTT
cdr3_aa: CASRQRDRVGTEAFF

d_call: TRBD2
v_call: TRBV27
clone_size: -
j_call: TRBJ2-3
cdr3_nt: TGTGCCAGCAGGGTGGATGCTCGACTAGCGGGGACAGATACGCAGTATTTT
cdr3_aa: CASRVDARLAGTDTQYF

d_call: -
v_call: TRBV29-1
clone_size: -
j_call: TRBJ2-1
cdr3_nt: TGCAGCGTCTCAGGCCGCCGGGACTTCTTAACCAATGAGCAGTTCTTC
cdr3_aa: CSVSGRRDFLTNEQFF

d_call: TRBD2
v_call: TRBV6-1
clone_size: -
j_call: TRBJ2-7
cdr3_nt: TGTGCCAGCAGAGCCACCGCGGGGGGGCTCTACGAGCAGTACTTC
cdr3_aa: CASRATAGGLYEQYF

d_call: -
v_call: TRBV30
clone_size: once
j_call: TRBJ2-4
cdr3_nt: TGTGCCTCCAAGGAAGAGAAGGGGAACATTCAGTACTTC
cdr3_aa: CASKEEKGNIQYF

d_call: TRBD2
v_call: TRBV18
clone_size: -
j_call: TRBJ2-5
cdr3_nt: TGTGCCAGCTCACCACCCAACCTAGCGGGAGGGTTCCAAGAGACCCAGTACTTC
cdr3_aa: CASSPPNLAGGFQETQYF

d_call: TRBD1
v_call: TRBV7-3
clone_size: -
j_call: TRBJ1-2
cdr3_nt: TGTGCCAGCAGCTTAGGGACAGGGGTAGACTACACCTTC
cdr3_aa: CASSLGTGVDYTF

d_call: -
v_call: TRBV15
clone_size: -
j_call: TRBJ2-5
cdr3_nt: TGTGCCACCAGCAGAGATATAAACAGCCTCAGGGAGACCCAGTACTTC
cdr3_aa: CATSRDINSLRETQYF

d_call: TRBD1
v_call: TRBV27
clone_size: -
j_call: TRBJ2-7
cdr3_nt: TGTGCCAGCAGTTTAGGGACAGGGGCCTACGAGCAGTACTTC
cdr3_aa: CASSLGTGAYEQYF

d_call: TRBD1
v_call: TRBV9
clone_size: -
j_call: TRBJ1-1
cdr3_nt: TGTGCCAGCAGCCCACGGGAGGGGGCCCCTAACACTGAAGCTTTCTTT
cdr3_aa: CASSPREGAPNTEAFF

d_call: -
v_call: TRBV7-6
clone_size: -
j_call: TRBJ1-5
cdr3_nt: TGTGCCAGCAGCTTACGGGGGGGAAAGGACCAGCCCCAGCATTTT
cdr3_aa: CASSLRGGKDQPQHF

d_call: TRBD1
v_call: TRBV6-1
clone_size: -
j_call: TRBJ1-5
cdr3_nt: TGTGCCAGCAGTGAAGGTCGGACAGGGCCGTATAGCAATCAGCCCCAGCATTTT
cdr3_aa: CASSEGRTGPYSNQPQHF

d_call: -
v_call: TRBV6-6
clone_size: -
j_call: TRBJ1-2
cdr3_nt: TGTGCCGTCAGGCAGGGAGTTAACTATGGCTACACCTTC
cdr3_aa: CAVRQGVNYGYTF

d_call: -
v_call: TRBV7-9
clone_size: -
j_call: TRBJ2-3
cdr3_nt: TGTGCCAGCAGCAAACAGACCGGGACTCGGGGGACGCAGTATTTT
cdr3_aa: CASSKQTGTRGTQYF

d_call: -
v_call: TRBV5-5
clone_size: -
j_call: TRBJ2-7
cdr3_nt: TGTGCCAGCAGCTTTGGGGGGTTGTTAGTTCCCTACGAGCAGTACTTC
cdr3_aa: CASSFGGLLVPYEQYF

d_call: -
v_call: TRBV5-1
clone_size: -
j_call: TRBJ2-1
cdr3_nt: TGCGCCAGCAGCTTGGGGGTTTTACGCAATGAGCAGTTCTTC
cdr3_aa: CASSLGVLRNEQFF

d_call: -
v_call: TRBV11-3
clone_size: -
j_call: TRBJ2-1
cdr3_nt: TGTGCCAGCAGGCGGCAGGGGAGCGACAATGAGCAGTTCTTC
cdr3_aa: CASRRQGSDNEQFF

d_call: TRBD1
v_call: TRBV18
clone_size: -
j_call: TRBJ1-1
cdr3_nt: TGTGCCAGCTCACCAGACCCAGGGGGTGAAGCTTTCTTT
cdr3_aa: CASSPDPGGEAFF

d_call: -
v_call: TRBV7-2
clone_size: once
j_call: TRBJ1-1
cdr3_nt: TGTGCCAGCAGCTTAGTACAGGGAGGGACTGAAGCTTTCTTT
cdr3_aa: CASSLVQGGTEAFF

d_call: -
v_call: TRBV5-1
clone_size: -
j_call: TRBJ1-1
cdr3_nt: TGCGCCAGCAGCTTGGGAGCGTTCGGGAACACTGAAGCTTTCTTT
cdr3_aa: CASSLGAFGNTEAFF

d_call: -
v_call: TRBV7-8
clone_size: -
j_call: TRBJ1-6
cdr3_nt: TGTGCCAGCAGCTTAAGTTTCGGAGCCGGAGGTTCACCCCTCCACTTT
cdr3_aa: CASSLSFGAGGSPLHF

d_call: TRBD1
v_call: TRBV5-1
clone_size: -
j_call: TRBJ2-3
cdr3_nt: TGCGCCAGCAGATTACAGGGGGTTACGGATACGCAGTATTTT
cdr3_aa: CASRLQGVTDTQYF

d_call: -
v_call: TRBV11-2
clone_size: -
j_call: TRBJ1-2
cdr3_nt: TGTGCCAGCAGCTTAGGTCCGCTTAACTATGGCTACACCTTC
cdr3_aa: CASSLGPLNYGYTF

d_call: -
v_call: TRBV7-9
clone_size: -
j_call: TRBJ2-7
cdr3_nt: TGTGCCAGCAGCTTAGAACCCGTCGGGTCGTACGAGCAGTACTTC
cdr3_aa: CASSLEPVGSYEQYF

d_call: TRBD1
v_call: TRBV7-8
clone_size: -
j_call: TRBJ2-5
cdr3_nt: TGTGCCAGCAGCTCCCGGACAGGAACTGGAAGAGAGACCCAGTACTTC
cdr3_aa: CASSSRTGTGRETQYF

d_call: -
v_call: TRBV6-1
clone_size: -
j_call: TRBJ2-7
cdr3_nt: TGTGCCAGCAGTGAAGTATTGGGGACGGGGCGGGACGAGCAGTACTTC
cdr3_aa: CASSEVLGTGRDEQYF

d_call: -
v_call: TRBV11-1
clone_size: -
j_call: TRBJ2-5
cdr3_nt: TGTGCCAGCAGCTTGACGTGGGAGACCCAGTACTTC
cdr3_aa: CASSLTWETQYF

d_call: -
v_call: TRBV19
clone_size: -
j_call: TRBJ1-2
cdr3_nt: TGTGCCAGTAGTATACGCCGGGCAGGAAGGAACTATGGCTACACCTTC
cdr3_aa: CASSIRRAGRNYGYTF

d_call: TRBD2
v_call: TRBV18
clone_size: -
j_call: TRBJ2-2
cdr3_nt: TGTGCCAGCTCACCGAAACGGCGGACTAGCGGGGTCTCCGGGGAGCTGTTTTTT
cdr3_aa: CASSPKRRTSGVSGELFF

d_call: TRBD1
v_call: TRBV14
clone_size: -
j_call: TRBJ2-5
cdr3_nt: TGTGCCAGCAGCCCCACAGGGGGCGGTGAGACCCAGTACTTC
cdr3_aa: CASSPTGGGETQYF

d_call: -
v_call: TRBV30
clone_size: -
j_call: TRBJ2-4
cdr3_nt: TGTGCCTGGAGTGGAGTAGAAAACATTCAGTACTTC
cdr3_aa: CAWSGVENIQYF